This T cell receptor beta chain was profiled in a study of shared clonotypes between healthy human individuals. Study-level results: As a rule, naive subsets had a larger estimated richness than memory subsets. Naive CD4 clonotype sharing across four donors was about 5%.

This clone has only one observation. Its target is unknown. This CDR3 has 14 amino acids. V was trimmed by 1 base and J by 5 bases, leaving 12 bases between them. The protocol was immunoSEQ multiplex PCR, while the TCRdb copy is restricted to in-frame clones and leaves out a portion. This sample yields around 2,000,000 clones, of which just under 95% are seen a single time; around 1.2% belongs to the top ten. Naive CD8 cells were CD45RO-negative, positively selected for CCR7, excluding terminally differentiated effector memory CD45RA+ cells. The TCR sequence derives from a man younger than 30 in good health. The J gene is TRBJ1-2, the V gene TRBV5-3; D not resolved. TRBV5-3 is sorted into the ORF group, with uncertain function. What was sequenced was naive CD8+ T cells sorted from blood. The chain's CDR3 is CARSLTRPLYGYTF. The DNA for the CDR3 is TGTGCCAGAAGCTTGACAAGGCCCCTTTATGGCTACACCTTC.